This T cell receptor (beta chain) stems from a study of T cells in Graves' hyperthyroidism and ophthalmopathy. The V gene's germline CDR1 is WNHNN and CDR2 SYGVQD (reference sequence). The CDR3 loop spans 13 amino acids. V was cut by 3 bases and J by 5 bases, with 7 bases left in between. The sample holds one count of this clonotype. RNA transcripts served as the template for amplifying TCR beta CDR3 regions. An initial round of RT-PCR targeting the TCR CDR3 relied on the HTBI primer set. TCRdb reprocessed the multiplex PCR reads with MiXCR, giving one entry per CDR3 protein. Of about 540,000 distinct CDR3 sequences in the sample, roughly 46% are singletons; the top ten hold around 7.7%.

Sequencing used peripheral blood or thyroid tissue (not recorded which). The V call is TRBV10-1, the J call TRBJ2-2; D unresolved. This receptor was identified in a woman aged 18 to 35 with Graves' hyperthyroidism. CDR3 coding DNA: TGCGCCAGCAGTGATGATGGAACCGGGGAGCTGTTTTTT. The encoded protein is CASSDDGTGELFF.